These 26 T cell receptor beta chains were sequenced from one sample in a study of low-dose radiotherapy and immunotherapy resistance in tumors. The time point: before trial treatment. Primers used for first-strand cDNA, a TRAV- and TRBV-specific set, covered both alpha and beta chains. TCRs were put through approximately 20 PCR cycles of amplification with Phusion. A constant-region primer and the V-primer adapter served as the primer pair. TCRdb re-analysed the reads in MiXCR, keeping a single row per CDR3 protein. Of under 90,000 distinct CDR3 sequences listed, 18% are singletons. Material: PBMCs, obtained before treatment. The receptor set was obtained from a male donor with prostate cancer.

This clonotype was counted many times. The chain recombines TRBV4-1 with TRBJ1-1; TRBD1 matches at 8 bases. Per the germline V gene, CDR1 is MGHRA and CDR2 is YSYEKL. The CDR3 sequence is 16 residues long. The V segment lost 0 bases and the J segment 0 bases; nucleotides outside the gene matches: 3. The CDR3 nucleotides read TGCGCCAGCAGCCAAGAAAAGACAGGGGTGAACACTGAAGCTTTCTTT. Translating it yields CASSQEKTGVNTEAFF.

This clonotype was seen at least ten times. The rearrangement joins TRBV3-1 to TRBJ2-7, with TRBD1 matching over 10 bases. Germline CDR1 reads LGHDT; CDR2 reads YNNKEL (reference sequence). Germline trimming cut 3 bases from V and 4 bases from J; bases unmatched to any gene: 6. This CDR3 is built from 15 residues. CDR3 amino acids: CASSQGTGEEYEQYF. The DNA of the CDR3 is TGTGCCAGCAGCCAGGGGACAGGGGAGGAGTACGAGCAGTACTTC.

This clonotype was counted once. V is TRBV28 and J is TRBJ2-7; TRBD1 matches at 9 bases. CDR3 length: 14 residues. Trimming took 6 bases from V and 4 from J; bases not matched to a gene: 7. Germline CDR1 and CDR2: MDHEN and SYDVKM. CDR3 sequence: CASRGGQGSYEQYF. CDR3 nucleotides: TGTGCCAGCAGGGGGGGACAGGGTTCTTACGAGCAGTACTTC.

This clonotype was detected many times. The chain is built from TRBV3-1 and TRBJ2-3; D gene unclear. CDR3 length: 14 amino acids. Germline-derived CDR1 and CDR2 are LGHDT and YNNKEL (reference sequence). Trimming took 4 bases from V and 1 from J, leaving 9 bases between them. CDR3 sequence reads: CASSLDEGTDTQYF. Here the CDR3 DNA reads TGTGCCAGCAGCCTCGACGAGGGCACAGATACGCAGTATTTT.

This clonotype was found many times. The chain uses TRBV2 and TRBJ1-6; D gene unclear. The germline gives CDR1 SNHLY, CDR2 FYNNEI. V shed 3 bases and J shed 7 bases, with 13 bases lying between them. This CDR3 is built from 15 residues. The CDR3 region is CASSDSGFLNSPLHF. The CDR3 DNA reads TGTGCCAGCAGTGATTCGGGTTTCTTGAATTCACCCCTCCACTTT.

This clonotype was observed many times. This rearrangement joins TRBV7-9 to TRBJ2-3, with D perhaps TRBD2 (7 bases). Looked up from germline, CDR1 is SEHNR and CDR2 is FQNEAQ (reference sequence). Trimming shortened V by 1 base and J by 5 bases, and 13 bases separated the two germline ends. The CDR3 sequence is 15 residues long. CDR3 protein: CASSLEGGGGDTQYF. The CDR3 DNA reads TGTGCCAGCAGCTTAGAAGGCGGGGGCGGAGATACGCAGTATTTT. Combining the CDR3 with reference TRBV7-9 and TRBJ2-3 gives the whole variable domain DTGVSQNPRHKITKRGQNVTFRCDPISEHNRLYWYRQTLGQGPEFLTYFQNEAQLEKSRLLSDRFSAERPKGSFSTLEIQRTEQGDSAMYLCASSLEGGGGDTQYFGPGTRLTVL.

This clonotype was counted at least ten times. The chain is built from TRBV30 and TRBJ2-1; D is ambiguous. Trimming took 1 base from V and 8 from J, leaving 12 bases between them. CDR1 and CDR2 (germline): GTSNPN, SVGIG (reference sequence). CDR3 length equals 13 residues. The CDR3 DNA reads TGTGCCTGGAGTGATTCCTTAGTCGATGAGCAGTTCTTC. It is translated as CAWSDSLVDEQFF. The full variable domain, with the rest looked up from reference TRBV30 and TRBJ2-1, is SQTIHQWPATLVQPVGSPLSLECTVEGTSNPNLYWYRQAAGRGLQLLFYSVGIGQISSEVPQNLSASRPQDRQFILSSKKLLLSDSGFYLCAWSDSLVDEQFFGPGTRLTVL.

This clonotype was found many times. The chain employs TRBV5-1 and TRBJ2-5; 10 bases match TRBD2. Germline loops: CDR1 SGHRS, CDR2 YFSETQ. V lost 7 bases and J lost 4; bases outside the gene matches: 7. CDR3 length: 14 residues. The CDR3 region is CASGERGGRETQYF. The CDR3 coding sequence is TGCGCCAGCGGAGAGCGGGGGGGCCGAGAGACCCAGTACTTC.

This clonotype has a count of ten or more. The J gene is TRBJ2-1, the V gene TRBV11-2; D not certain. The CDR3 is 13 amino acids. Germline CDR1 SGHAT, CDR2 FQNNGV. Trimming removed 0 bases at V and 13 bases at J, with 13 bases between. CDR3 loop: CASSLDHPHTQFF. The CDR3 DNA reads as TGTGCCAGCAGCTTAGACCATCCGCATACCCAGTTCTTC.

This clonotype occurred many times. The chain joins TRBV29-1 to TRBJ1-1; TRBD1 matches 8 bases. With 6 bases clipped from V and 2 bases from J, the junction kept 5 bases outside the gene matches. The germline V gene encodes CDR1 SQVTM and CDR2 ANQGSEA. The CDR3 totals 13 residues. CDR3 in DNA: TGCAGCGTCCACGACAGGGGAAACACTGAAGCTTTCTTT. It specifies CSVHDRGNTEAFF.

Many counts were recorded for this clonotype. V gene TRBV10-3 combines with J gene TRBJ1-1; TRBD1 matches at 7 bases. The J segment lost 2 bases and the V segment lost 6 bases, leaving 6 bases of the junction unmatched. In germline, CDR1 is ENHRY, CDR2 SYGVKD. The CDR3 is 14 residues long. CDR3: CAISEGTANTEAFF. The CDR3 DNA reads as TGTGCCATCAGCGAGGGGACAGCTAACACTGAAGCTTTCTTT.

The sample holds many counts of this clonotype. The J gene is TRBJ2-2, the V gene TRBV20-1, with 8 bases that match TRBD2. The germline gives CDR1 DFQATT, CDR2 SNEGSKA (reference sequence). V lost 6 bases, J lost 3 bases, and 6 bases stayed unmatched. This CDR3 is built from 14 residues. The DNA of the CDR3 is TGCAGTGCGAAGGACGGGGGGGACACCGGGGAGCTGTTTTTT. Translated: CSAKDGGDTGELFF.

This clonotype was counted at least ten times. CDR3 residues: CASSGGPLMNTEAFF. The CDR3 bases are TGCGCCAGCAGTGGGGGGCCCCTGATGAACACTGAAGCTTTCTTT. This chain uses TRBV10-2 with TRBJ1-1, with a tentative D call TRBD1 (6 bases). Germline-derived CDR1 and CDR2 are WSHSY and SAAADI. V dropped 4 bases and J dropped 0 bases, with 12 bases sitting between them. The CDR3 extends over 15 amino acids.

This clonotype was observed many times. This chain joins TRBV12-3 or TRBV12-4 and TRBJ1-1; D gene ambiguous. The V and J ends lost 3 bases and 5 bases respectively, with 7 bases between them. The CDR3 covers 12 residues. Written as DNA, the CDR3 is TGTGCCAGCAGTTTTATGTGGACTGAAGCTTTCTTT. Residues: CASSFMWTEAFF.

The table lists this clonotype with many counts. The chain carries TRBV5-6 and TRBJ2-7; 8 bases agree with TRBD1. The germline CDR1 and CDR2 sequences are SGHDT and YYEEEE. The CDR3 covers 14 residues. V lost 3 bases to trimming and J lost 4 bases; unmatched junction nucleotides: 6. The CDR3 sequence is CASSSGQEFYEQYF. The CDR3 DNA is TGTGCCAGCAGCTCGGGACAGGAGTTTTACGAGCAGTACTTC.

This clonotype occurred many times. The chain is built from TRBV11-2 and TRBJ1-5; a weak D match, TRBD1 (5 bases). V dropped 1 base and J dropped 7 bases, with 14 bases sitting between them. The CDR3 runs to 15 residues. CDR1 is SGHAT, CDR2 FQNNGV, per germline. The chain's CDR3 is CASSLASGAGQPQHF. As DNA, the CDR3 is TGTGCCAGCAGCTTAGCTAGCGGGGCAGGGCAGCCCCAGCATTTT. The full variable domain, its missing parts supplied by reference TRBV11-2 and TRBJ1-5, is EAGVAQSPRYKIIEKRQSVAFWCNPISGHATLYWYQQILGQGPKLLIQFQNNGVVDDSQLPKDRFSAERLKGVDSTLKIQPAKLEDSAVYLCASSLASGAGQPQHFGDGTRLSIL.

The gene calls are TRBV6-2 or TRBV6-3 and TRBJ2-5; D may match TRBD1 or TRBD2 (5 bases each). Germline V gene sequence: CDR1 MNHEY, CDR2 SVGEGT. V shed 5 bases and J shed 5 bases, with 18 bases lying between them. The CDR3 is made up of 15 amino acids. The CDR3 loop reads CASSEARGDGETQYF. In nucleotides, the CDR3 is TGTGCCAGCAGTGAAGCGCGAGGGGATGGGGAGACCCAGTACTTC.

In its sample, this clonotype was seen many times. The genes are TRBV6-2 or TRBV6-3 and TRBJ2-3; 9 bases align to TRBD1. The ends lost 7 bases at V and 6 bases at J; junction bases unmatched: 11. Germline V lookup: CDR1 MNHEY, CDR2 SVGEGT. The length of the CDR3 is 15 residues. Written as DNA, the CDR3 is TGTGCCAGCACCACAGAGGGACAGGGTCCGGATACGCAGTATTTT. It encodes CASTTEGQGPDTQYF.

This clonotype was seen many times. A much larger clone differs by one base, so this may be a read error. The rearrangement links TRBV7-6 to TRBJ2-1, with 10 bases fitting TRBD2. CDR3 length equals 15 residues. Germline CDR1 SGHVS, CDR2 FNYEAQ. V lost 4 bases to trimming and J lost 2 bases; unmatched junction nucleotides: 2. CDR3 sequence: CASSSSGGAYNEQFF. Here the CDR3 DNA reads TGTGCCAGCAGCTCGAGCGGGGGGGCCTACAATGAGCAGTTCTTC.

This chain links TRBV27 with TRBJ1-2, with D perhaps matching TRBD1 (6 bases). The CDR3 runs 17 residues. CDR1 MNHEY and CDR2 SMNVEV come from the germline V gene (reference sequence). V shed 3 bases and J shed 4 bases, with 21 bases lying between them. CDR3 DNA sequence: TGTGCCAGCAGTTTTGGACCCTCGGGGGGCGCATCCTATGGCTACACCTTC. Its protein is CASSFGPSGGASYGYTF.

In its sample, this clonotype was seen many times. The CDR3 reads CSVRVSYNEQFF. The CDR3 DNA reads TGCAGCGTCAGGGTGTCCTACAATGAGCAGTTCTTC. J is TRBJ2-1 and V is TRBV29-1; TRBD1 might be the D (5 bases). In germline, CDR1 is SQVTM, CDR2 ANQGSEA. This CDR3 comprises 12 residues. V lost 6 bases, J lost 1 base, and 7 bases lay in between.

The table lists this clonotype with a few counts. This rearrangement joins TRBV6-6 to TRBJ2-7; 11 positions agree with TRBD1. The trim removed 7 bases at V and 5 bases at J, leaving 7 bases unmatched. The CDR3 loop spans 14 amino acids. Per the germline V gene, CDR1 is MNHNY and CDR2 is SVGAGI (reference sequence). The CDR3 nucleotides read TGTGCCAGCACCCGCCGGGACAGGGGGGACGAGCAGTACTTC. Protein sequence: CASTRRDRGDEQYF.

As concerns this clonotype: This sequence is one base from a far larger clone and is likely a read error. The chain combines TRBV13 with TRBJ2-7; no clear D gene. CDR1 PRHDT and CDR2 FYEKMQ come from the germline V gene (reference sequence). The CDR3 loop spans 12 amino acids. The CDR3 nucleotides read TGTGCCGGCAGCCCCGACCCGCGGGAGCAGTACTTC. Encoded protein: CAGSPDPREQYF. Full variable domain (missing parts from reference TRBV13 and TRBJ2-7): AAGVIQSPRHLIKEKRETATLKCYPIPRHDTVYWYQQGPGQDPQFLISFYEKMQSDKGSIPDRFSAQQFSDYHSELNMSSLELGDSALYFCAGSPDPREQYFGPGTRLTVT.

This clonotype was recorded many times. CDR3 amino acids: CSAAGGNQPQHF. The CDR3 DNA is TGCAGTGCAGCGGGGGGGAATCAGCCCCAGCATTTT. The genes are TRBV20-1 and TRBJ1-5; maybe TRBD1 (5 bases). In germline, CDR1 is DFQATT, CDR2 SNEGSKA (reference sequence). This CDR3 spans 12 amino acids. Trimming took off 6 bases at V and 4 bases at J, with 10 bases between the two ends.

The chain employs TRBV5-6 and TRBJ2-3, with D possibly called TRBD1 or TRBD2 (6 bases each). Germline CDR1 SGHDT, CDR2 YYEEEE. V was trimmed by 4 bases and J by 6 bases, leaving 18 bases between them. The CDR3 is 15 amino acids. The CDR3 DNA reads as TGTGCCAGCAGCCTTGACTTGGGGGGCGCGGATACGCAGTATTTT. This encodes CASSLDLGGADTQYF.

This clonotype has more than one count but fewer than ten. The rearrangement links TRBV10-2 to TRBJ2-2; D perhaps matches TRBD2 (7 bases). The length of the CDR3 is 16 residues. Germline loops: CDR1 WSHSY, CDR2 SAAADI. V lost 0 bases, J lost 7 bases, and 15 bases lay in between. In nucleotides, the CDR3 is TGCGCCAGCAGTGAGTCGGGAGGGGGGGCCGTCGGGGAGCTGTTTTTT. Protein sequence: CASSESGGGAVGELFF.